A single sample gave rise to the 6 T cell receptor beta chains below, sequenced in a study of blood T cell repertoires in COVID-19. The table came from immunoSEQ multiplex PCR; TCRdb's copy has only in-frame clones and leaves some out. The repertoire holds approximately 92,000 clones, around 84% seen once, with 2% in the top ten. Sequenced: peripheral blood. The origin of the receptors is a man between 65 and 85 years old with active or convalescent COVID-19.

The chain joins TRBV5-1 to TRBJ1-4; D is possibly TRBD1 (5 bases). The V gene lost 5 bases and the J gene lost 3 bases, with 14 bases spanning the gap. Germline CDR1 is SGHRS and CDR2 is YFSETQ. This CDR3 has 15 amino acids. The CDR3 DNA is TGCGCCAGCAGGGTTGAGACAGCCCCTAATGAAAAACTGTTTTTT. It specifies CASRVETAPNEKLFF. The full variable domain, rest sourced from reference TRBV5-1 and TRBJ1-4, is KAGVTQTPRYLIKTRGQQVTLSCSPISGHRSVSWYQQTPGQGLQFLFEYFSETQRNKGNFPGRFSGRQFSNSRSEMNVSTLELGDSALYLCASRVETAPNEKLFFGSGTQLSVL.

This chain connects TRBV7-9 to TRBJ2-1, with TRBD2 identical over 10 bases. Germline V gene data show CDR1 as SEHNR and CDR2 as FQNEAQ (reference sequence). The CDR3 consists of 13 residues. V shed 11 bases, J shed 10 bases, and the junction held 11 bases outside the gene matches. CDR3 sequence (DNA): TGTGCCTGGCTAGCGGGGGAAATGGGCGAGCAGTTCTTC. Its translation is CAWLAGEMGEQFF.

The chain employs TRBV6-5 and TRBJ1-2; TRBD1 agrees at 10 bases. The CDR3 runs to 15 residues. Germline V gene data show CDR1 as MNHEY and CDR2 as SVGAGI. V shed 5 bases and J 7 bases; nucleotides not matched to a gene: 10. CDR3 loop: CASSNRDRGLRGYTF. CDR3 bases: TGTGCCAGCAGTAACCGGGACAGGGGTTTACGTGGCTACACCTTC.

The V call is TRBV7-3, the J call TRBJ1-5; D is ambiguous. Trimming shortened V by 3 bases and J by 5 bases, and 8 bases separated the two germline ends. Germline V CDR1 and CDR2: SGHTA, FQGTGA. CDR3 length equals 13 residues. This CDR3 is CASSLGMDQPQHF. The CDR3 DNA is TGTGCCAGCAGCTTGGGCATGGATCAGCCCCAGCATTTT.

This clone appeared once. The rearrangement links TRBV25-1 to TRBJ1-2; D remains unclear. This CDR3 has 15 residues. Trimming pared 5 bases from V and 1 base from J, leaving 14 bases between. Germline lookup yields CDR1 MGHDK and CDR2 SYGVNS. The CDR3 protein is CASSLPGPNNYGYTF. CDR3 nucleotide sequence: TGTGCCAGCAGTCTGCCAGGCCCTAATAACTATGGCTACACCTTC.

The V and J genes are TRBV6-2 or TRBV6-3 and TRBJ1-1, with a weak D call TRBD1 (5 bases). V was clipped by 0 bases and J by 1 base, with 9 bases between them. Germline CDR1 reads MNHEY; CDR2 reads SVGEGT. This CDR3 comprises 15 residues. CDR3 sequence reads: CASSYSQGKNTEAFF. The DNA of the CDR3 is TGTGCCAGCAGTTACTCCCAGGGAAAGAACACTGAAGCTTTCTTT.